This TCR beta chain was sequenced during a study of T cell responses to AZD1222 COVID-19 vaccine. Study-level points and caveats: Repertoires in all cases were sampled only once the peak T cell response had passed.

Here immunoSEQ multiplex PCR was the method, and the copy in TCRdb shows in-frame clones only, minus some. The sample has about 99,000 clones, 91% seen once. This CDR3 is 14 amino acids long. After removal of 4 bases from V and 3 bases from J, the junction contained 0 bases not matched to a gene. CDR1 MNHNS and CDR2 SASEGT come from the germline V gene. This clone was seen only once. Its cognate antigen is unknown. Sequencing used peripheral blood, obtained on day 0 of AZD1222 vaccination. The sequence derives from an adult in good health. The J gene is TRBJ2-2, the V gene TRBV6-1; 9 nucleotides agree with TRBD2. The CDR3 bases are TGTGCCAGCAGTGTAGCGGGAGACACCGGGGAGCTGTTTTTT. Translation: CASSVAGDTGELFF.